This section outlines one T cell receptor beta chain sequence together with its context. No antigen is known for it. This specimen belongs to a study of T cell responses to AZD1222 COVID-19 vaccine. Study-wide background: Timing groups of about 4 and about 12 weeks for second doses were pooled. Study-wide results and caveats: Reportedly, close to half of spike-specific TCRs are directed against unmutated variant regions. The donors showed a predominance of white British ancestry and of females, with possible underestimation of clonal diversity.

Data came from immunoSEQ multiplex PCR; TCRdb stores just in-frame clones and leaves some out. This sample carries 150,000 to 200,000 clones, roughly 88% of them seen once, and the ten largest clones take approximately 8%. The CDR3 consists of 12 residues. The V gene's germline CDR1 is KGHSH and CDR2 LQKENI. V lost 4 bases to trimming and J lost 2 bases, with 6 bases between them. V and J are TRBV18 and TRBJ2-7; no firm D call. This TCR derives from an adult in good health. Sequenced here: peripheral blood, sampled on day 0 of AZD1222 vaccination. CDR3 amino acids: CASSLSTYEQYF. The CDR3 bases are TGTGCCAGCTCACTCAGTACCTACGAGCAGTACTTC.